The T cell receptor beta chain described here comes from a study of CD8+CD57+ T cells in acquired aplastic anemia. Turning to the study itself: Sorted CD4+ and CD8+ cells gave an average of approximately 3.4 ug of DNA. Findings of the study overall: Levels of CD8+ Simpson's diversity were not significantly distinct in patients versus controls.

Genomic DNA acted as the template from which TCR beta VDJ combination and CDR3 sequence profiling were carried out. From the reads, TCRdb called clonotypes with MiXCR, one entry per CDR3 protein. The sample carries about 220,000 distinct CDR3 sequences, 34% recorded once. The junction had 8 bases not matched to a gene; V was cut back by 3 bases and J by 8 bases. Germline V gene lookup returns CDR1 MNHNS and CDR2 SASEGT. The CDR3 extends over 14 amino acids. This clonotype came up a few times. As yet, its antigen is unknown. Sequencing was performed on sorted CD4+, CD8+, or CD8+CD57+ T cells (not recorded which) from PBMCs. The gene calls are TRBV6-1 and TRBJ1-2; the match to TRBD1 covers 8 bases. This clonotype was obtained from a human donor in good health, serving as a control. In DNA, the CDR3 is TGTGCCAGCAGTGACTTCGGGACAGGAAGAGGCTACACCTTC. Protein sequence: CASSDFGTGRGYTF.